This T cell receptor beta chain stems from a study of blood T cell repertoires in COVID-19. The wider study: Collection of acute and convalescent COVID-19 samples took place in the United States, Italy and Spain. PBMCs, B-cell-depleted T cells, or T cells provided the cDNA or gDNA that made up the material.

While infection was still active, Seattle patients were enrolled and then followed longitudinally. The CDR3 consists of 14 residues. The germline V gene encodes CDR1 MNHEY and CDR2 SVGEGT. Unmatched junction bases numbered 4, after V lost 5 bases and J lost 3 bases. The authors' processing: Scientists estimated how many nucleated cells there were by amplifying reference gene primers. Method: immunoSEQ multiplex PCR; TCRdb's copy keeps in-frame clones and lacks some. Clone size and V and J calls were adopted from that table, with D and trimming inferred from the DNA. The top ten hold more than 9% of the sample, which has hundreds of thousands of clones, 65% to 90% seen once.

The chain uses TRBV6-2 or TRBV6-3 and TRBJ2-7, with 10 bases matching TRBD1. The TCR sequence derives from a man aged 45-65 years with COVID-19, enrolled during active disease. Sequenced: peripheral blood. CDR3 nucleotide sequence: TGTGCCAGCAGTCGGACAGGGGGTGACTACGAGCAGTACTTC. Translated, it gives CASSRTGGDYEQYF.